This paragraph covers one T cell receptor beta chain sequence. The data stem from a study of T cell responses to AZD1222 COVID-19 vaccine. Second-dose recipients at about 4 or about 12 weeks were treated as one pooled group. The CDR3 sequence is 13 residues long. Trimming left V 8 bases short and J 8 bases short, with 13 bases between. Germline CDR1 is SNHLY and CDR2 is FYNNEI. Data came from immunoSEQ multiplex PCR; TCRdb stores just in-frame clones and leaves some out. The sample includes about 270,000 clones, around 93% of them seen just once. This TCR was recovered from an adult who received the AZD1222 COVID-19 vaccine. Sequencing used peripheral blood, obtained 28 days after the second AZD1222 dose. J is TRBJ1-6 and V is TRBV2; D gene uncertain. The CDR3 coding sequence is TGTGCCAGCGGATTGTACCGGGATTCACCCCTCCACTTT. Translating it yields CASGLYRDSPLHF.